Presented here are 21 T cell receptor beta chains from one specimen sequenced in a study of CD8 T cells in Susac syndrome. Reverse transcription of roughly 0.5 to 1 ug RNA was carried out with random hexamers. Each CDR3 protein gets one entry after TCRdb re-called the immunoSEQ multiplex PCR reads with MiXCR. The sample shows about 400,000 distinct CDR3 sequences, around 85% of them seen only once. The source material was CD8+ T cells from PBMCs. The receptors originated from a human donor with multiple sclerosis.

The chain has TRBV11-2 and TRBJ2-1, with 10 bases matching TRBD2. V shed 6 bases, J shed 3 bases, and the junction held 17 bases outside the gene matches. The CDR3 extends over 19 amino acids. Germline CDR1 and CDR2: SGHAT and FQNNGV. The CDR3 coding sequence is TGTGCCAGCAGGAACCAGGGGGGGGCTAGCGGGAGTATCTACAATGAGCAGTTCTTC. This encodes CASRNQGGASGSIYNEQFF.

The CDR3 DNA reads TGTGCCAGCAGTTCCGGTAAGAGCTCCTACAATGAGCAGTTCTTC. This sequence encodes CASSSGKSSYNEQFF. V and J are TRBV27 and TRBJ2-1; no clear D. V dropped 4 bases and J dropped 0 bases, with 10 bases sitting between them. Germline values: CDR1 MNHEY, CDR2 SMNVEV (reference sequence). The CDR3 has 15 amino acids.

This sequence joins TRBV6-2 or TRBV6-3 and TRBJ1-5, with TRBD1 identical over 8 bases. The germline V gene has CDR1 MNHEY and CDR2 SVGEGT. V was pared by 8 bases and J by 4 bases, with 4 bases of the junction left unmatched. The CDR3 contains 13 residues. The CDR3 loop is CASLDRENQPQHF. CDR3 bases: TGTGCCAGCTTGGACAGGGAAAATCAGCCCCAGCATTTT.

The chain employs TRBV19 and TRBJ2-7, with D hard to call. In germline, CDR1 is LNHDA, CDR2 SQIVND (reference sequence). The CDR3 length is 14 residues. Trimming took 4 bases from V and 0 from J, leaving 10 bases between them. CDR3 in amino acids: CASSTTESSYEQYF. For the CDR3, the DNA is TGTGCCAGTAGTACCACTGAGAGCTCCTACGAGCAGTACTTC.

This clonotype has just one count. This chain links TRBV12-3 or TRBV12-4 with TRBJ2-4, with a possible D match to TRBD1 (5 bases). Trimming shortened V by 1 base and J by 0 bases, and 16 bases separated the two germline ends. The CDR3 totals 18 residues. CDR3 sequence: CASSLVKWGLLAKNIQYF. The DNA of the CDR3 is TGTGCCAGCAGTTTAGTTAAATGGGGCCTATTAGCCAAAAACATTCAGTACTTC.

V and J are TRBV4-1 and TRBJ2-1, with 7 bases that match TRBD2. Losses at the gene ends were 3 bases for V and 9 bases for J; bases not matched to a gene: 11. This CDR3 spans 15 amino acids. Germline-derived CDR1 and CDR2 are MGHRA and YSYEKL. CDR3 residues: CASSQGEGLAGEQFF. DNA for the CDR3: TGCGCCAGCAGCCAGGGGGAGGGCCTTGCCGGTGAGCAGTTCTTC.

The rearrangement links TRBV4-1 to TRBJ1-1, with D hard to call. Germline CDR1 reads MGHRA; CDR2 reads YSYEKL. Trimming cost V 3 bases and J 3 bases, with 8 bases left between them. The CDR3 extends over 13 amino acids. The CDR3 nucleotides read TGCGCCAGCAGCCATGGCCGGGACACTGAAGCTTTCTTT. Its translation: CASSHGRDTEAFF.

The chain uses TRBV14 and TRBJ2-1; 9 nucleotides align to TRBD1. The V segment lost 3 bases and the J segment 7 bases; nucleotides outside the gene matches: 7. CDR1 SGHDN and CDR2 FVKESK come from the germline V gene. This CDR3 has 15 amino acids. CDR3 sequence (DNA): TGTGCCAGCAGCCAGTGGACAGGGGATGGGAATGAGCAGTTCTTC. It translates to CASSQWTGDGNEQFF.

The chain has TRBV10-3 and TRBJ1-2; 7 nucleotides match TRBD1. The junction had 4 bases not matched to a gene; V was cut back by 2 bases and J by 4 bases. Germline V gives CDR1 ENHRY, CDR2 SYGVKD. This CDR3 has 14 residues. The CDR3 is CAISEPRDSYGYTF. In nucleotides, the CDR3 is TGTGCCATCAGTGAGCCCAGGGACAGCTATGGCTACACCTTC.

The chain couples TRBV27 to TRBJ2-2; D is possibly TRBD2 (6 bases). Germline assignment: CDR1 MNHEY and CDR2 SMNVEV (reference sequence). Trimming took 6 bases from V and 5 from J, leaving 13 bases between them. CDR3 size: 14 residues. The CDR3 here is CASSPPEGTGELFF. CDR3 bases: TGTGCCAGCAGCCCACCGGAGGGGACCGGGGAGCTGTTTTTT.

This chain links TRBV27 with TRBJ2-3, with D unclear. V was cut by 5 bases and J by 0 bases, with 9 bases left in between. The CDR3 has 14 amino acids. Germline V gives CDR1 MNHEY, CDR2 SMNVEV (reference sequence). The CDR3 nucleotides read TGTGCCAGCAGTGATCAGCCTAGCACAGATACGCAGTATTTT. Translating it yields CASSDQPSTDTQYF.

V gene TRBV9 combines with J gene TRBJ2-3, with 7 bases lining up with TRBD2. This CDR3 region has 17 residues. Germline CDR1 and CDR2: SGDLS and YYNGEE. The ends lost 0 bases at V and 1 base at J; junction bases unmatched: 8. The CDR3 DNA follows: TGTGCCAGCAGCGTAGTAGGGCTAGCGGTAGGCACAGATACGCAGTATTTT. It codes for CASSVVGLAVGTDTQYF.

The V call is TRBV28, the J call TRBJ1-3, with TRBD1 identical over 12 bases. Germline lookup yields CDR1 MDHEN and CDR2 SYDVKM. Germline trimming cut 6 bases from V and 7 bases from J; bases unmatched to any gene: 19. This CDR3 comprises 19 residues. The CDR3 bases are TGTGCCAGCAGCTACGGGACAGGGGGCCCCGAACTCCGCGGGAACACCATATATTTT. Its protein is CASSYGTGGPELRGNTIYF.

Here the CDR3 reads CASSLGLSSVPYEQYF. CDR3 sequence (DNA): TGCGCCAGCAGCTTGGGGTTGTCTAGCGTGCCCTACGAGCAGTACTTC. This sequence joins TRBV5-1 and TRBJ2-7; TRBD2 might be the D (6 bases). CDR1 SGHRS and CDR2 YFSETQ come from the germline V gene. V dropped 0 bases and J dropped 2 bases, with 15 bases sitting between them. CDR3 length equals 16 residues.

This clonotype appeared a few times. The chain carries TRBV20-1 and TRBJ2-7; no firm D call. V was clipped by 0 bases and J by 2 bases, with 11 bases between them. CDR1 DFQATT and CDR2 SNEGSKA come from the germline V gene (reference sequence). CDR3 length: 14 residues. The CDR3 loop is CSARDKSSAYEQYF. The CDR3 DNA reads as TGCAGTGCTAGAGATAAGAGCAGTGCCTACGAGCAGTACTTC.

The gene calls are TRBV7-3 and TRBJ2-6, with 10 bases matching TRBD1. V lost 5 bases, J lost 4 bases, and 11 bases stayed unmatched. Germline values: CDR1 SGHTA, CDR2 FQGTGA. The CDR3 has 18 amino acids. In nucleotides, the CDR3 is TGTGCCAGCAGCCCCCTCCCGGGACAGGGGAGAGGGGCCAACGTCCTGACTTTC. Its translation is CASSPLPGQGRGANVLTF.

The rearrangement links TRBV19 to TRBJ2-2; no firm D call. The V end was cut by 5 bases, the J end by 2 bases, with 18 bases between. Per germline, CDR1 LNHDA and CDR2 SQIVND (reference sequence). This CDR3 region has 17 residues. In DNA form, the CDR3 reads TGTGCCAGTAGTTTCCCCTCAGACAAAGTTAACACCGGGGAGCTGTTTTTT. Translation gives CASSFPSDKVNTGELFF.

The chain joins TRBV28 to TRBJ2-7, with 7 bases matching TRBD2. CDR3 length: 14 residues. With 3 bases clipped from V and 2 bases from J, the junction kept 4 bases outside the gene matches. CDR1 is MDHEN and CDR2 is SYDVKM in the germline V gene. The CDR3 region is CASSFDSGAYEQYF. The CDR3 bases are TGTGCCAGCAGTTTTGACAGCGGGGCCTACGAGCAGTACTTC.

This sequence joins TRBV11-1 and TRBJ1-2; D call uncertain. Germline V gives CDR1 SGHAT, CDR2 FQDESV (reference sequence). Trimming removed 7 bases at V and 0 bases at J, with 18 bases between. This CDR3 has 16 amino acids. As DNA, the CDR3 is TGTGCCAGCACCCGACTCGACACGGACTCTAACTATGGCTACACCTTC. Its translation is CASTRLDTDSNYGYTF.

The gene calls are TRBV27 and TRBJ2-5; 7 bases align to TRBD1. The CDR3 has 16 residues. V dropped 0 bases and J dropped 4; count of bases not matched to a gene: 8. The germline CDR1 and CDR2 sequences are MNHEY and SMNVEV (reference sequence). In DNA, the CDR3 is TGTGCCAGCAGTTTATCAGGGGGCGGAGGAGGAGAGACCCAGTACTTC. It translates to CASSLSGGGGGETQYF.

Concerning this clonotype: At one of its ends the junction is not consistent with the germline gene, which may arise from a read error. The rearrangement uses TRBV27 and TRBJ2-1; 10 nucleotides line up with TRBD2. The CDR3 consists of 15 residues. Germline V gene data show CDR1 as MNHEY and CDR2 as SMNVEV (reference sequence). The CDR3 DNA follows: TGTGCCAGCATTTTAGCGGGGGGCTCCTACAATGAGCAGTTCTTC. It encodes CASILAGGSYNEQFF.